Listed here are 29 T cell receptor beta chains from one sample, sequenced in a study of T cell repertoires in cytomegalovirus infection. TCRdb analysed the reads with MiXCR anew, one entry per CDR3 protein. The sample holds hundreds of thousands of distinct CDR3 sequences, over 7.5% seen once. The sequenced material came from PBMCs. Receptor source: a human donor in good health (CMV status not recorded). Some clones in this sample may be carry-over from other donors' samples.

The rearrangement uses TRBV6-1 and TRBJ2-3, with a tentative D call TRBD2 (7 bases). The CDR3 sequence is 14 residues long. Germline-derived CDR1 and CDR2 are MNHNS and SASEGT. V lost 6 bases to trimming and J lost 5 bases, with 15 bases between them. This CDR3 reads CASRGRGGRDTQYF. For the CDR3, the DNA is TGTGCCAGCAGGGGGAGGGGGGGGAGAGATACGCAGTATTTT.

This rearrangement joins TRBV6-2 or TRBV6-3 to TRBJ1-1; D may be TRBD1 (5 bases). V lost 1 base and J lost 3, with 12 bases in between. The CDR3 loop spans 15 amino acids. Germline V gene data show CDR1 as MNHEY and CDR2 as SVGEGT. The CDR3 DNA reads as TGTGCCAGCAGTTACTTGACAGAACGGTACACTGAAGCTTTCTTT. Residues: CASSYLTERYTEAFF.

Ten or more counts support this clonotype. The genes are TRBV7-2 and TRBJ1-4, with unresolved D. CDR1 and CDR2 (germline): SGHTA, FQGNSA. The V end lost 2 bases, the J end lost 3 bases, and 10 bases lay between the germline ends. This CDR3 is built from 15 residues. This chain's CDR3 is CASSLQAAPNEKLFF. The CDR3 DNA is TGTGCCAGCAGCTTACAGGCAGCTCCTAATGAAAAACTGTTTTTT.

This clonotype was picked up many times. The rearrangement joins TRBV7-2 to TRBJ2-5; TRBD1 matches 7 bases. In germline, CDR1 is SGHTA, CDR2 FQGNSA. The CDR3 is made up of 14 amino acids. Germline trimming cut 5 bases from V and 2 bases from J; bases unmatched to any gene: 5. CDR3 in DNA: TGTGCCAGCAGCGCAACAGGGGCACAAGAGACCCAGTACTTC. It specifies CASSATGAQETQYF.

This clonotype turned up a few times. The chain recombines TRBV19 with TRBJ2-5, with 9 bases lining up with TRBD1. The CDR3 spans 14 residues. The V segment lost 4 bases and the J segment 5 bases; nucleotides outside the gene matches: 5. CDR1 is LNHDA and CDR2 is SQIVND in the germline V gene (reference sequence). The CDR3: CASSKDRGGETQYF. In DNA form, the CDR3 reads TGTGCCAGTAGTAAGGACAGGGGAGGTGAGACCCAGTACTTC.

The CDR3 DNA reads TGTGCCAGCAGCTACGGGGGCCTCATGGAGACCCAGTACTTC. Encoded protein: CASSYGGLMETQYF. The rearrangement links TRBV7-2 to TRBJ2-5; D possibly uses TRBD1 or TRBD2 (6 bases each). Germline CDR1 SGHTA, CDR2 FQGNSA. This CDR3 contains 14 residues. V dropped 4 bases and J dropped 5 bases, with 14 bases sitting between them.

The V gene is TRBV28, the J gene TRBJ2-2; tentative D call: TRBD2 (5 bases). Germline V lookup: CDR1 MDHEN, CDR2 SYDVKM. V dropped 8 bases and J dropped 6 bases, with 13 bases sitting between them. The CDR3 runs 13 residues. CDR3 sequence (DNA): TGTGCCAGCGGGGAGCGAATATCCGGGGAGCTGTTTTTT. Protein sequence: CASGERISGELFF.

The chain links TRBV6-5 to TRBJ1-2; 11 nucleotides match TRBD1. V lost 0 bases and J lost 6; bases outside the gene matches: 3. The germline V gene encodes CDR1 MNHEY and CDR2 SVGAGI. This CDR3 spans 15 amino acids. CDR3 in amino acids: CASSYSDRGLNGYTF. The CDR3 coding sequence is TGTGCCAGCAGTTACTCGGACAGGGGGCTAAATGGCTACACCTTC.

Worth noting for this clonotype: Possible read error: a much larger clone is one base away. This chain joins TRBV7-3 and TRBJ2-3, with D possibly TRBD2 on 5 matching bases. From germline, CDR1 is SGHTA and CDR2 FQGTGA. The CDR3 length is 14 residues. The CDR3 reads CASSLGLFPDTRYF. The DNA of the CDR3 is TGTGCCAGCAGCTTAGGACTCTTTCCAGATACGCGGTATTTT.

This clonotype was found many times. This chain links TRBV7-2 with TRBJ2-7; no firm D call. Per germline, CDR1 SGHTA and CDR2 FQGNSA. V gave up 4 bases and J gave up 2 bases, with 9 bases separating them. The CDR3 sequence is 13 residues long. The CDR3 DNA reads TGTGCCAGCAGCTCCTACTTCACCTACGAGCAGTACTTC. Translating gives CASSSYFTYEQYF. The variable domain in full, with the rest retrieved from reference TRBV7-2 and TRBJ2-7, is GAGVSQSPSNKVTEKGKDVELRCDPISGHTALYWYRQSLGQGLEFLIYFQGNSAPDKSGLPSDRFSAERTGGSVSTLTIQRTQQEDSAVYLCASSSYFTYEQYFGPGTRLTVT.

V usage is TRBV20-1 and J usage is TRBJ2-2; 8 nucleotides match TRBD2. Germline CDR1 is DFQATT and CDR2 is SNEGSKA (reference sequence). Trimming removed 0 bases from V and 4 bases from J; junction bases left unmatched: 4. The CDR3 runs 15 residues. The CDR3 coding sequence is TGCAGTGCTAGAGATTCAGCGGGGGCCACCGGGGAGCTGTTTTTT. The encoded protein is CSARDSAGATGELFF.

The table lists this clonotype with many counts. CDR3 amino acids: CASIRSQRDGGANEQFF. CDR3 bases: TGTGCCAGCATCCGAAGTCAGCGGGACGGGGGGGCCAATGAGCAGTTCTTC. The rearrangement links TRBV7-9 to TRBJ2-1, with TRBD2 matching 8 bases. This CDR3 is built from 17 residues. Germline assignment: CDR1 SEHNR and CDR2 FQNEAQ (reference sequence). V shed 7 bases, J shed 6 bases, and the junction held 17 bases outside the gene matches.

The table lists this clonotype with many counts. The CDR3 spells CASTWGDSYEQYF. The CDR3 coding sequence is TGTGCCAGCACCTGGGGTGATTCCTACGAGCAGTACTTC. The chain has TRBV6-1 and TRBJ2-7; D is ambiguous. CDR1 and CDR2 (germline): MNHNS, SASEGT. The V gene lost 7 bases and the J gene lost 1 base, with 11 bases spanning the gap. There are 13 residues in the CDR3.

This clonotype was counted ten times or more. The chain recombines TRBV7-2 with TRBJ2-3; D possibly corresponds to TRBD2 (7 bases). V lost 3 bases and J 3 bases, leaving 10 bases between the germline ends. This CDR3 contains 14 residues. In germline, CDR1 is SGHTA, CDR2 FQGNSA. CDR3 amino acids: CASSFGGQTDTQYF. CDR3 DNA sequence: TGTGCCAGCAGCTTCGGGGGGCAGACAGATACGCAGTATTTT.

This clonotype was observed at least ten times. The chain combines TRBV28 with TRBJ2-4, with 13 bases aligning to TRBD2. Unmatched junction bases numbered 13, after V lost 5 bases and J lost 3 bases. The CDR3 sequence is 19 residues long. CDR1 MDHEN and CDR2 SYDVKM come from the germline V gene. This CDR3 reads CASSLAGLAGIRGKNIQYF. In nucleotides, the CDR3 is TGTGCCAGCAGTCTGGCGGGACTAGCGGGAATTAGAGGCAAAAACATTCAGTACTTC. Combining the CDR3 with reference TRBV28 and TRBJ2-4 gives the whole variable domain DVKVTQSSRYLVKRTGEKVFLECVQDMDHENMFWYRQDPGLGLRLIYFSYDVKMKEKGDIPEGYSVSREKKERFSLILESASTNQTSMYLCASSLAGLAGIRGKNIQYFGAGTRLSVL.

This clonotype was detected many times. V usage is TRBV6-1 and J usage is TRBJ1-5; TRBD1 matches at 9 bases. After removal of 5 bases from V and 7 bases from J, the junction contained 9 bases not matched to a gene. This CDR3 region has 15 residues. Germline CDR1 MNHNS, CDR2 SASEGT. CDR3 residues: CASSYDQGTGQPQHF. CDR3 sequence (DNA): TGTGCCAGCAGTTACGATCAGGGGACAGGGCAGCCCCAGCATTTT.

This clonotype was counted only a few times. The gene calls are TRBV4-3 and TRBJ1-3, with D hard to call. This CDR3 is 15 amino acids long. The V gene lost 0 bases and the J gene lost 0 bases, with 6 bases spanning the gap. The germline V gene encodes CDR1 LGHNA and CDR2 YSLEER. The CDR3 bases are TGCGCCAGCAGCCAAGATTCGGGCTCTGGAAACACCATATATTTT. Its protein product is CASSQDSGSGNTIYF.

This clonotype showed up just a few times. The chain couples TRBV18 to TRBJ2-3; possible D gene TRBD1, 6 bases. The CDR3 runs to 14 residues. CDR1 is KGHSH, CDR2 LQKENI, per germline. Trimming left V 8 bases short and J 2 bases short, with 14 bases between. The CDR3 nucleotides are TGTGCCAGCGCCTTGAACAGGGCCACAGATACGCAGTATTTT. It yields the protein CASALNRATDTQYF.

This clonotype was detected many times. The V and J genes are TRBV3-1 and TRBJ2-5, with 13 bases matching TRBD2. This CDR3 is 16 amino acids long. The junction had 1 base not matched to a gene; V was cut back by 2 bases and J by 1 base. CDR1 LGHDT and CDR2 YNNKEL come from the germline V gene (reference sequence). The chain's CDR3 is CASSQWTSGGQETQYF. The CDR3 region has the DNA TGTGCCAGCAGCCAATGGACTAGCGGGGGCCAAGAGACCCAGTACTTC.

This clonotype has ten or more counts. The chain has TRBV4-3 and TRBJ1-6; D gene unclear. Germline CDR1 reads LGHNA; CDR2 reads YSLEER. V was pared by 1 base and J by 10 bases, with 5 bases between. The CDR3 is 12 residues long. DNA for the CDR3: TGCGCCAGCAGCCAAGGGGCCTCACCCCTCCACTTT. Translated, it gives CASSQGASPLHF.

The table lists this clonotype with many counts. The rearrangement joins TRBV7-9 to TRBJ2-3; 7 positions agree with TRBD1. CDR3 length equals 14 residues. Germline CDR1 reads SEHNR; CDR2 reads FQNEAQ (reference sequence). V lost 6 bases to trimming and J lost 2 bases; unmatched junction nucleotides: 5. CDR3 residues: CASSPTGTTDTQYF. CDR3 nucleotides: TGTGCCAGCAGTCCGACAGGGACCACAGATACGCAGTATTTT. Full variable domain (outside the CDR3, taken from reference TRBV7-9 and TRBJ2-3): DTGVSQNPRHKITKRGQNVTFRCDPISEHNRLYWYRQTLGQGPEFLTYFQNEAQLEKSRLLSDRFSAERPKGSFSTLEIQRTEQGDSAMYLCASSPTGTTDTQYFGPGTRLTVL.

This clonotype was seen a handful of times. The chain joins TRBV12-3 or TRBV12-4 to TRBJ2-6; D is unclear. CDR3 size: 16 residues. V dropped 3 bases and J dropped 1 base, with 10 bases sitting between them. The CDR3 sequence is CASSFGRNSGANVLTF. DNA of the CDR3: TGTGCCAGCAGTTTCGGCAGAAATTCTGGGGCCAACGTCCTGACTTTC.

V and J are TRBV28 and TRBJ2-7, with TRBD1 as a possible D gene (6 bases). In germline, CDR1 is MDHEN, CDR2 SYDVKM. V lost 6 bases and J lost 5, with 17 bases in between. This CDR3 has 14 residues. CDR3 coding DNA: TGTGCCAGCAGAGAACAGGGAAGTATCCACGAGCAGTACTTC. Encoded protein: CASREQGSIHEQYF.

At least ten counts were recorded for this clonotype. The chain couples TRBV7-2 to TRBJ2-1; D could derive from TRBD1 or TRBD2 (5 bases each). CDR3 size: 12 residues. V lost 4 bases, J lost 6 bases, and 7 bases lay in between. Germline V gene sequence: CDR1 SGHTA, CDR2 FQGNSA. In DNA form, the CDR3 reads TGTGCCAGCAGCTCCGGGACCAATGAGCAGTTCTTC. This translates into CASSSGTNEQFF. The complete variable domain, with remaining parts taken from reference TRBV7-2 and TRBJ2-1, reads GAGVSQSPSNKVTEKGKDVELRCDPISGHTALYWYRQSLGQGLEFLIYFQGNSAPDKSGLPSDRFSAERTGGSVSTLTIQRTQQEDSAVYLCASSSGTNEQFFGPGTRLTVL.

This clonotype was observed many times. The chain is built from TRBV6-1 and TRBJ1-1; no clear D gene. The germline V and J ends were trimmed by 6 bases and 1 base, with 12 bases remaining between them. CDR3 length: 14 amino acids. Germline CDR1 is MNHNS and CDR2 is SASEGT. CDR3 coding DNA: TGTGCCAGCAGGACTCCGAGGGAGAACACTGAAGCTTTCTTT. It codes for CASRTPRENTEAFF.

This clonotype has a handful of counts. CDR3 coding DNA: TGTGCCAGCAGCTCCGGGACTAGCGGGGGGGTAGCCAACACCGGGGAGCTGTTTTTT. This encodes CASSSGTSGGVANTGELFF. The chain couples TRBV7-3 to TRBJ2-2; TRBD2 matches 16 bases. The CDR3 consists of 19 residues. V shed 4 bases and J 2 bases; nucleotides not matched to a gene: 7. Germline V CDR1 and CDR2: SGHTA, FQGTGA.

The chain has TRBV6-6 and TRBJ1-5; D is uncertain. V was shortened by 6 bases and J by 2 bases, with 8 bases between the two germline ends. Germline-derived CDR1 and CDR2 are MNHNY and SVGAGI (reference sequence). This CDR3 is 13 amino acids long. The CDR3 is CASSKTGNQPQHF. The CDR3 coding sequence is TGTGCCAGCAGCAAGACGGGCAATCAGCCCCAGCATTTT.

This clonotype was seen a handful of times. The CDR3 DNA reads as TGTGCCAGCAGCCCCCGACAAGAATTGAATTCACCCCTCCACTTT. It yields the protein CASSPRQELNSPLHF. This chain uses TRBV4-2 with TRBJ1-6; no clear D. Germline CDR1 LGHNA, CDR2 YNFKEQ. The CDR3 totals 15 residues. The V and J ends lost 4 bases and 7 bases respectively, with 14 bases between them.

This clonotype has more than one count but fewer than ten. The CDR3 nucleotides are TGTGCCAGTAGCAGAATTAGCGGGGGGCCAGACAATGAGCAGTTCTTC. Translating gives CASSRISGGPDNEQFF. The chain carries TRBV19 and TRBJ2-1, with 10 bases aligning to TRBD2. The CDR3 consists of 16 residues. In germline, CDR1 is LNHDA, CDR2 SQIVND (reference sequence). The V segment lost 6 bases and the J segment 5 bases; nucleotides outside the gene matches: 10. The variable domain in full, completed from reference TRBV19 and TRBJ2-1, reads DGGITQSPKYLFRKEGQNVTLSCEQNLNHDAMYWYRQDPGQGLRLIYYSQIVNDFQKGDIAEGYSVSREKKESFPLTVTSAQKNPTAFYLCASSRISGGPDNEQFFGPGTRLTVL.